The next 20 T cell receptor beta chains were all read from a single sample in a study of blood T cells in healthy people across ages. Together with a sample-barcoded 5' primer, a J-beta primer mix was included in a second PCR lasting about 6 to 11 cycles. TCRdb reanalysed the 5' RACE reads using MiXCR and keeps one entry per CDR3 protein. The repertoire consists of roughly 1.5 million distinct CDR3 sequences, with approximately 42% occurring once and the leading ten covering 4%. What was sequenced was blood. These receptors were obtained from a woman aged 18-35 years in good health.

This clonotype has just a few counts. The DNA of the CDR3 is TGTGCCAGTAGTAAGGACACTGAAGCTTTCTTT. As protein: CASSKDTEAFF. The V and J genes are TRBV7-9 and TRBJ1-1; D unclear. There are 11 residues in the CDR3. Trimming left V 9 bases short and J 3 bases short, with 8 bases between. Germline assignment: CDR1 SEHNR and CDR2 FQNEAQ (reference sequence).

The genes are TRBV9 and TRBJ1-2, with TRBD1 as a possible D gene (6 bases). The V gene lost 3 bases and the J gene lost 1 base, with 10 bases spanning the gap. This CDR3 has 14 residues. Germline-derived CDR1 and CDR2 are SGDLS and YYNGEE. The CDR3 DNA reads TGTGCCAGCAGCGACGGGGGGCGTAACTATGGCTACACCTTC. Translation: CASSDGGRNYGYTF. Drawing the rest from reference TRBV9 and TRBJ1-2, the complete variable domain is DSGVTQTPKHLITATGQRVTLRCSPRSGDLSVYWYQQSLDQGLQFLIQYYNGEERAKGNILERFSAQQFPDLHSELNLSSLELGDSALYFCASSDGGRNYGYTFGSGTRLTVV.

The rearrangement links TRBV6-1 to TRBJ2-1, with 7 bases identical to TRBD2. CDR1 MNHNS and CDR2 SASEGT come from the germline V gene. The CDR3 extends over 15 amino acids. J lost 4 bases, V lost 3 bases, and 6 bases had no gene match. CDR3 region: CASSDGTKPYNEQFF. The CDR3 DNA sequence: TGTGCCAGCAGTGACGGGACTAAGCCGTACAATGAGCAGTTCTTC.

To note about this clonotype: Sequence at one end of the junction differs from germline and may be a read error. The chain links TRBV9 to TRBJ1-4, with D possibly matching TRBD1 (5 bases). This CDR3 is 15 amino acids long. Per germline, CDR1 SGDLS and CDR2 YYNGEE. CDR3 sequence reads: CTSSPRDGLNEKLFF. For the CDR3, the DNA is TGTACCAGCAGCCCACGGGACGGATTAAATGAAAAACTGTTTTTT.

V usage is TRBV4-3 and J usage is TRBJ2-2, with D possibly TRBD1 on 6 matching bases. The CDR3 spans 16 residues. V was trimmed by 2 bases and J by 3 bases, leaving 13 bases between them. Looked up from germline, CDR1 is LGHNA and CDR2 is YSLEER. The CDR3 DNA sequence: TGCGCCAGCAGCCAATTTGGGGGCCCAGACACCGGGGAGCTGTTTTTT. As protein: CASSQFGGPDTGELFF.

The chain carries TRBV7-9 and TRBJ2-1, with 10 positions matching TRBD2. V lost 1 base and J lost 1; bases outside the gene matches: 4. The CDR3 sequence is 17 residues long. Germline V gene lookup returns CDR1 SEHNR and CDR2 FQNEAQ (reference sequence). The CDR3 region is CASSLVRAGGSYNEQFF. The CDR3, as DNA: TGTGCCAGCAGCTTAGTCCGAGCGGGAGGGTCCTACAATGAGCAGTTCTTC.

The V gene is TRBV7-2, the J gene TRBJ2-5, with 7 bases lining up with TRBD1. TRBJ2-7 matches the DNA end more closely, so the J call is doubtful. The length of the CDR3 is 16 residues. CDR1 is SGHTA and CDR2 is FQGNSA in the germline V gene. The CDR3 here is CASNTPGTAQTYEQYF. CDR3 in DNA: TGTGCCAGCAACACCCCCGGGACAGCACAAACCTACGAGCAGTACTTC.

The chain links TRBV20-1 to TRBJ1-6, with D perhaps TRBD1 (6 bases). In germline, CDR1 is DFQATT, CDR2 SNEGSKA (reference sequence). Trimming removed 0 bases from V and 14 bases from J, with 17 bases in between. The length of the CDR3 is 14 residues. The CDR3 protein is CSARDRTVGVALHF. The DNA of the CDR3 is TGCAGTGCTAGAGACCGGACAGTAGGGGTGGCCCTCCACTTT.

This chain joins TRBV7-9 and TRBJ2-5, with TRBD2 identical over 12 bases. The germline V gene has CDR1 SEHNR and CDR2 FQNEAQ (reference sequence). The CDR3 has 19 amino acids. The V gene end was trimmed by 4 bases and the J gene end by 13 bases; junction bases not matched to a gene: 25. Here the CDR3 reads CASSSSQVLLAGGLGERYF. Here the CDR3 DNA reads TGTGCCAGCAGCTCCTCACAGGTTTTACTAGCGGGAGGTCTGGGTGAGCGGTACTTC.

The chain uses TRBV6-2 or TRBV6-3 and TRBJ1-5, with 8 bases lining up with TRBD1. Trimming took 6 bases from V and 0 from J; bases not matched to a gene: 4. CDR3 size: 15 residues. Per the germline V gene, CDR1 is MNHEY and CDR2 is SVGEGT. CDR3 sequence: CASSKTGDSNQPQHF. The CDR3 coding sequence is TGTGCCAGCAGCAAGACAGGGGATAGCAATCAGCCCCAGCATTTT.

The chain has TRBV6-1 and TRBJ1-5, with D possibly matching TRBD1 (5 bases). The CDR3 length is 12 residues. Germline V CDR1 and CDR2: MNHNS, SASEGT. Trimming removed 6 bases from V and 9 bases from J, with 12 bases in between. The DNA for the CDR3 is TGTGCCAGCAGAGAGATTGGGGCGCCCCAGCATTTT. Its translation: CASREIGAPQHF.

This sequence joins TRBV28 and TRBJ2-7; D is perhaps TRBD1 or TRBD2 (5 bases each). There are 15 residues in the CDR3. V was cut by 4 bases and J by 0 bases, with 13 bases left in between. Germline CDR1 MDHEN, CDR2 SYDVKM. For the CDR3, the DNA is TGTGCCAGCAGTTCGGCAGAGGGGTTCTCCTACGAGCAGTACTTC. Residues: CASSSAEGFSYEQYF.

This clonotype was recorded only once. The J gene is TRBJ2-3, the V gene TRBV5-1; 9 positions agree with TRBD2. From germline, CDR1 is SGHRS and CDR2 YFSETQ. The CDR3 has 15 amino acids. V was pared by 0 bases and J by 4 bases, with 3 bases of the junction left unmatched. CDR3 protein: CASSLEAGGPDTQYF. CDR3 coding DNA: TGCGCCAGCAGCTTGGAAGCGGGGGGTCCAGATACGCAGTATTTT.

The rearrangement joins TRBV29-1 to TRBJ1-4; 9 positions match TRBD1. The trim removed 7 bases at V and 3 bases at J, leaving 9 bases unmatched. Germline V gives CDR1 SQVTM, CDR2 ANQGSEA. The CDR3 has 15 residues. For the CDR3, the DNA is TGCAGCGCTCACGGGACAGGGTTTCCTAATGAAAAACTGTTTTTT. The encoded protein is CSAHGTGFPNEKLFF.

This clonotype was seen ten or more times. The chain has TRBV10-1 and TRBJ2-3; D is unclear. Trimming left V 2 bases short and J 2 bases short, with 5 bases between. Germline CDR1 WNHNN, CDR2 SYGVQD (reference sequence). The CDR3 runs to 13 residues. CDR3 nucleotides: TGCGCCAGCAGTGAGAACTCCACAGATACGCAGTATTTT. Amino acid sequence: CASSENSTDTQYF.

This clonotype was counted between two and nine times. V usage is TRBV18 and J usage is TRBJ2-1, with a weak D call TRBD1 (7 bases). V lost 3 bases and J 0 bases, leaving 12 bases between the germline ends. CDR3 size: 16 residues. Germline CDR1 is KGHSH and CDR2 is LQKENI. The CDR3 sequence: CASSPQGGSSYNEQFF. The CDR3 DNA reads as TGTGCCAGCTCACCCCAGGGGGGCAGCTCCTACAATGAGCAGTTCTTC.

The table lists this clonotype with a few counts. The chain joins TRBV20-1 to TRBJ2-5, with no clear D. The length of the CDR3 is 11 residues. Trimming removed 6 bases at V and 5 bases at J, with 10 bases between. Germline V gene data show CDR1 as DFQATT and CDR2 as SNEGSKA (reference sequence). The CDR3 nucleotides are TGCAGTGCAAGTTGGATGGAGACCCAGTACTTC. It is translated as CSASWMETQYF.

The chain has TRBV13 and TRBJ2-5, with 7 bases that match TRBD1. The germline V gene has CDR1 PRHDT and CDR2 FYEKMQ (reference sequence). The CDR3 has 16 amino acids. The J segment lost 3 bases and the V segment lost 4 bases, leaving 11 bases of the junction unmatched. The CDR3 DNA follows: TGTGCCAGCAGCTCTCCGGGACAGAGCTCTGAAGAGACCCAGTACTTC. Its protein is CASSSPGQSSEETQYF.

V gene TRBV6-2 or TRBV6-3 combines with J gene TRBJ2-7; TRBD1 matches at 8 bases. V shed 6 bases, J shed 4 bases, and the junction held 8 bases outside the gene matches. Looked up from germline, CDR1 is MNHEY and CDR2 is SVGEGT. CDR3 length: 14 residues. Here the CDR3 reads CASSSGGLQYEQYF. For the CDR3, the DNA is TGTGCCAGCAGCTCAGGGGGCCTTCAATACGAGCAGTACTTC.

Only a few counts were recorded for this clonotype. The CDR3 coding sequence is TGTGCCTGGAGTGTGGTAACCATAACCCAGTACTTC. The encoded protein is CAWSVVTITQYF. The rearrangement joins TRBV30 to TRBJ2-5; D remains ambiguous. CDR1 is GTSNPN, CDR2 SVGIG, per germline (reference sequence). The CDR3 runs 12 residues. V was clipped by 0 bases and J by 8 bases, with 10 bases between them. Variable domain in full (rest from reference TRBV30 and TRBJ2-5): SQTIHQWPATLVQPVGSPLSLECTVEGTSNPNLYWYRQAAGRGLQLLFYSVGIGQISSEVPQNLSASRPQDRQFILSSKKLLLSDSGFYLCAWSVVTITQYFGPGTRLLVL.